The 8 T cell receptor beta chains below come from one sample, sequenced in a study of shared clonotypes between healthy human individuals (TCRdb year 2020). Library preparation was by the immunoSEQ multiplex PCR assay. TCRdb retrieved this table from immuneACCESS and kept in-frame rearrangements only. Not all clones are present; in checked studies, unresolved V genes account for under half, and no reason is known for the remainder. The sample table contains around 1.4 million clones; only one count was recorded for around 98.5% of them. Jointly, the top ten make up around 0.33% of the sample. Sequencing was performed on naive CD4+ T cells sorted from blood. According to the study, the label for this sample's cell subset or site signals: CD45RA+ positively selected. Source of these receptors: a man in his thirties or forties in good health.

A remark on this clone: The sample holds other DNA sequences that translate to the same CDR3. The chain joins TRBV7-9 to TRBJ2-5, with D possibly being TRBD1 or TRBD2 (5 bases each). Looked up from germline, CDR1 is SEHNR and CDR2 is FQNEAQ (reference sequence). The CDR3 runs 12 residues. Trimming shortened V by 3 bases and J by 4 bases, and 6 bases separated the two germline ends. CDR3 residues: CASSLRGETQYF. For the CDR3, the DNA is TGTGCCAGCAGCTTGAGGGGAGAGACCCAGTACTTC.

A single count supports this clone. The CDR3 DNA follows: TGTGCCAGCGAGTCTGGGGCCAACGTCCTGACTTTC. It is translated as CASESGANVLTF. The V call is TRBV6-1, the J call TRBJ2-6; no clear D. Looked up from germline, CDR1 is MNHNS and CDR2 is SASEGT. The CDR3 consists of 12 residues. Trimming removed 8 bases from V and 1 base from J, with 3 bases in between.

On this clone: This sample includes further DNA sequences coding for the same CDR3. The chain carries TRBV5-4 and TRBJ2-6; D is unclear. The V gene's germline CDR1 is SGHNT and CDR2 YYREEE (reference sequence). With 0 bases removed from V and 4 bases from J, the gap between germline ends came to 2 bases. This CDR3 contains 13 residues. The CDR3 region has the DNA TGTGCCAGCAGCTTGGCAGGGGCCAACGTCCTGACTTTC. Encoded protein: CASSLAGANVLTF.

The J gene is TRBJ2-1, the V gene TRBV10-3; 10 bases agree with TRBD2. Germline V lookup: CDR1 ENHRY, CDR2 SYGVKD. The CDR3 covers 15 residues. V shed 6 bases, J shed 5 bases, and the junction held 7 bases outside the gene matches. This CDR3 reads CAISANGLADNEQFF. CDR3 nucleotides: TGTGCCATCAGCGCGAATGGACTAGCGGACAATGAGCAGTTCTTC.

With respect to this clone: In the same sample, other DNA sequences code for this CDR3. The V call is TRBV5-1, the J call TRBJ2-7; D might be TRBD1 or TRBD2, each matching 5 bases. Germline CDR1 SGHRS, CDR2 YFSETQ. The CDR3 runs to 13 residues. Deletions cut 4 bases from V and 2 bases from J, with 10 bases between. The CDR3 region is CASSLGPTYEQYF. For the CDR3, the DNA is TGCGCCAGCAGCCTGGGACCGACCTACGAGCAGTACTTC.

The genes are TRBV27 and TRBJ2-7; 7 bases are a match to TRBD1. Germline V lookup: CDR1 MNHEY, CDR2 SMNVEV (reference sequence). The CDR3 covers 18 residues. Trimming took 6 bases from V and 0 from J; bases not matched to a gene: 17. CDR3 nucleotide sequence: TGTGCCAGCAGCGACCGACCGGTAGGGGGCACTAGCTCCTACGAGCAGTACTTC. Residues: CASSDRPVGGTSSYEQYF.

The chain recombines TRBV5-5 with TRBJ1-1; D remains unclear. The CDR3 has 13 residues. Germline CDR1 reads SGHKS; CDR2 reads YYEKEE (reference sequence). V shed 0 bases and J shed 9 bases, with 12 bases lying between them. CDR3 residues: CASSLVGRQKAFF. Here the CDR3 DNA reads TGTGCCAGCAGCTTGGTCGGGAGGCAGAAAGCTTTCTTT.

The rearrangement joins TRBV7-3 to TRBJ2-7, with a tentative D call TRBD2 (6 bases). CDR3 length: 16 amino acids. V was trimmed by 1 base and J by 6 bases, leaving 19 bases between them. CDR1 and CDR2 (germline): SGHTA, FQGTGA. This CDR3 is CASSLISGRPVGEQYF. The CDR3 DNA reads TGTGCCAGCAGCTTAATTAGTGGGAGGCCCGTGGGCGAGCAGTACTTC.